The source of this TCR beta chain is a study of a mutant IDH1 vaccine in newly diagnosed glioma. Study background: Onset of vaccination occurred 4-6 weeks following radiotherapy alone, or with temozolomide cycles. Standard pretreatment was either radiotherapy, temozolomide, or, for most, radiochemotherapy with temozolomide. Overall study findings and caveats: Any relationship between pseudoprogression and changes in top peripheral T cell clonotypes seemed absent. The study observed vaccine-induced immune responses in just over 90% of patients.

Method: immunoSEQ multiplex PCR; TCRdb's copy keeps in-frame clones and lacks some. Among some 38,000 clones listed, 75% to 85% were seen once. Note on this clone: No antigen is known for it.

The CDR3 sequence is 14 residues long. From germline, CDR1 is SGHVS and CDR2 FNYEAQ. V was pared by 1 base and J by 5 bases, with 2 bases of the junction left unmatched. Regarding time point: week 23, last vaccination. Vaccine doses each comprised 300 ug of mutant IDH1 20-mer peptide, with topical imiquimod. The material was PBMCs, obtained from a glioma patient whose treatment included an IDH1 peptide vaccine. The chain has TRBV7-6 and TRBJ2-3; 8 positions match TRBD2. The clonotype originates from a man aged 40-55 years with glioma. The CDR3 reads CASSLGAGGDTQYF. The CDR3 DNA sequence: TGTGCCAGCAGCTTAGGGGCGGGGGGAGATACGCAGTATTTT.